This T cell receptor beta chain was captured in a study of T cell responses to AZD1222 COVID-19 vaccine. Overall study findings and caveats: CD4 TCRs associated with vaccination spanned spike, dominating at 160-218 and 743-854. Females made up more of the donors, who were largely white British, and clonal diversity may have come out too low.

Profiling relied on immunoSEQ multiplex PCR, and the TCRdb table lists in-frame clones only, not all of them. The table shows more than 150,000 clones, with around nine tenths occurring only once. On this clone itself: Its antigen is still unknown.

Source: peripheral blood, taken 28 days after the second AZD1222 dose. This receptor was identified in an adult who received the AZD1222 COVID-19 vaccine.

The CDR3 DNA is TGTGCCAGCAGCCCCGGACAGGAGAACACTGAAGCTTTCTTT. As protein: CASSPGQENTEAFF. V is TRBV21-1 and J is TRBJ1-1; no check of the table's D call, TRBD1, against the DNA was made. TRBV21-1 is tagged as a pseudogene. This CDR3 region has 14 residues.